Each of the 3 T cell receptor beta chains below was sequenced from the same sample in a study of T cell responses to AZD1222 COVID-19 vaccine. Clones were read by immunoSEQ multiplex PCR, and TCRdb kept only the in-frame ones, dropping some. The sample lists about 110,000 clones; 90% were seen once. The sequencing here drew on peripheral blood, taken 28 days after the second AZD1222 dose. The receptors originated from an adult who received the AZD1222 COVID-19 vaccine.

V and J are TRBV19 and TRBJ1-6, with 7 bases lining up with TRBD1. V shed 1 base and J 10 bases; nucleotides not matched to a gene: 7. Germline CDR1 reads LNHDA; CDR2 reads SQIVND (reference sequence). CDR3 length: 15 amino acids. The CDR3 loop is CASSIGQGYRSPLHF. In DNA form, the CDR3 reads TGTGCCAGTAGTATAGGACAGGGCTACCGATCACCCCTCCACTTT.

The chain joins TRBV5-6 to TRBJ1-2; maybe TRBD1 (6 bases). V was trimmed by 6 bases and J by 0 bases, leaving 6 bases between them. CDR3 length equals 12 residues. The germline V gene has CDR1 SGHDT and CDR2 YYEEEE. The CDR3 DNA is TGTGCCAGCACAGGGGCTAACTATGGCTACACCTTC. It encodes CASTGANYGYTF.

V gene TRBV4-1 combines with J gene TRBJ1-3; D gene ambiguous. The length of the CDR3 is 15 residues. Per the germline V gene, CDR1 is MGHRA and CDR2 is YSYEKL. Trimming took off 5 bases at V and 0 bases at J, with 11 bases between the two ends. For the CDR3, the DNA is TGCGCCAGCAGCAATGAAATGACCTCTGGAAACACCATATATTTT. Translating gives CASSNEMTSGNTIYF.